Each of the 8 T cell receptor beta chains below was sequenced from the same sample in a study of control samples from healthy donors and cancer patients. Measured with immunoSEQ multiplex PCR; TCRdb has only the in-frame clones, and not every one. The sample consists of approximately 2,800 clones, 85% to 95% of them appearing once. The sample consisted of PBMCs. All receptors derive from a man aged 65-85 years with lung cancer.

The chain joins TRBV30 to TRBJ1-1; the D gene is possibly TRBD1 (6 bases). Germline CDR1 GTSNPN, CDR2 SVGIG (reference sequence). Trimming removed 3 bases from V and 1 base from J, with 15 bases in between. This CDR3 region has 15 residues. CDR3 sequence: CAWRDTGRGNTEAFF. DNA for the CDR3: TGTGCCTGGAGGGATACAGGGAGGGGGAACACTGAAGCTTTCTTT.

This clone was counted between two and nine times. This rearrangement joins TRBV9 to TRBJ1-1; the match to TRBD1 covers 10 bases. This CDR3 is 17 amino acids long. With 0 bases clipped from V and 4 bases from J, the junction kept 9 bases outside the gene matches. From germline, CDR1 is SGDLS and CDR2 YYNGEE. The CDR3 reads CASSVEGTGAQSTEAFF. DNA of the CDR3: TGTGCCAGCAGCGTAGAGGGGACAGGGGCCCAAAGCACTGAAGCTTTCTTT.

The chain carries TRBV6-5 and TRBJ2-7; the match to TRBD2 covers 14 bases. From germline, CDR1 is MNHEY and CDR2 SVGAGI. Trimming removed 8 bases from V and 4 bases from J; junction bases left unmatched: 7. This CDR3 has 15 residues. CDR3: CASRPGLAGVYEQYF. The CDR3 bases are TGTGCCAGCCGACCGGGACTAGCGGGGGTTTACGAGCAGTACTTC.

V gene TRBV5-1 combines with J gene TRBJ1-5, with a weak D call TRBD1 (5 bases). Per the germline V gene, CDR1 is SGHRS and CDR2 is YFSETQ. The CDR3 is made up of 15 amino acids. V lost 4 bases to trimming and J lost 2 bases, with 13 bases between them. The CDR3 region has the DNA TGCGCCAGCAGCCCTAGACCGGGGGGCAATCAGCCCCAGCATTTT. It is translated as CASSPRPGGNQPQHF.

This clone came up once. This sequence joins TRBV7-9 and TRBJ2-3; D is unresolved. Germline CDR1 reads SEHNR; CDR2 reads FQNEAQ (reference sequence). The V end was cut by 6 bases, the J end by 0 bases, with 13 bases between. The CDR3 sequence is 15 residues long. CDR3 sequence (DNA): TGTGCCAGCAGTCTACCGGGCCTTAGCACAGATACGCAGTATTTT. It yields the protein CASSLPGLSTDTQYF.

The chain is built from TRBV24-1 and TRBJ1-1; D is ambiguous. The V end was cut by 3 bases, the J end by 0 bases, with 7 bases between. The CDR3 totals 14 residues. Per the germline V gene, CDR1 is KGHDR and CDR2 is SFDVKD. CDR3 coding DNA: TGTGCCACCAGTGATGCCGGTCTGAACACTGAAGCTTTCTTT. The encoded protein is CATSDAGLNTEAFF.

The gene calls are TRBV10-2 and TRBJ1-5; a possible D gene is TRBD1 (5 bases). Per germline, CDR1 WSHSY and CDR2 SAAADI. The V end lost 0 bases, the J end lost 4 bases, and 10 bases lay between the germline ends. CDR3 length equals 15 residues. CDR3 in amino acids: CASSESTAGNQPQHF. The CDR3, as DNA: TGCGCCAGCAGTGAGTCGACAGCGGGGAATCAGCCCCAGCATTTT.

This chain connects TRBV3-1 (or the pseudogene TRBV3-2) to TRBJ2-1; TRBD2 matches at 9 bases. Trimming took 0 bases from V and 2 from J; bases not matched to a gene: 8. CDR3 size: 18 residues. Germline CDR1 reads LGHDT; CDR2 reads YNNKEL (reference sequence). CDR3: CASSQDLGSGGPYNEQFF. CDR3 coding DNA: TGTGCCAGCAGCCAAGATCTTGGTAGCGGGGGTCCCTACAATGAGCAGTTCTTC.